This TCR beta chain was sequenced for a study of regulatory T cells in long-lasting Graves disease. Regarding the study as a whole: TCR diversity was lower in persistent Graves' patients (versus newly diagnosed ones).

This clonotype was recorded many times. Its antigen is still unknown. Arm-PCR with iRepertoire HTBI primers amplified the CDR3 regions for these TCR beta libraries. From the multiplex PCR reads, TCRdb called clonotypes with MiXCR, one entry per CDR3 protein. The table has 650,000 to 700,000 distinct CDR3 sequences, roughly 30% seen once. Time point here: persistent/refractory GD, antithyroid drugs over 5 years with positive TRAb. Isolated PBMC RNA provided the starting material for the TCR library. Material: peripheral blood mononuclear cells (PBMCs), obtained when the disease was refractory, from a patient treated with antithyroid drugs. The sequence came from a female donor with Graves disease.

The CDR3 DNA follows: TGCAGTGCTAGAGTCCATGGGTCGGCCAAAAACATTCAGTACTTC. Its translation: CSARVHGSAKNIQYF. The chain employs TRBV20-1 and TRBJ2-4, with D hard to call. There are 15 residues in the CDR3. Germline assignment: CDR1 DFQATT and CDR2 SNEGSKA (reference sequence). Between the trimmed V and J ends, which lost 1 base and 1 base, there was a span of 11 bases.